This T cell receptor beta chain came from a study of blood T cell repertoires in COVID-19. Germline loops: CDR1 LGHDT, CDR2 YNNKEL (reference sequence). This CDR3 has 18 amino acids. Trimming pared 0 bases from V and 0 bases from J, leaving 14 bases between. Profiled with immunoSEQ multiplex PCR; TCRdb holds only in-frame clones, not every one. This sample carries 150,000 to 200,000 clones, about 80% of them seen once, and the ten largest clones take roughly 5%. The sample consisted of PBMCs or T cells enriched from blood (not recorded which). The chain has TRBV3-1 (or the pseudogene TRBV3-2) and TRBJ2-2; unclear D gene. The TCR sequence derives from a woman aged 60 to 75 with acute COVID-19. The CDR3 reads CASSQERRRYANTGELFF. The CDR3 region has the DNA TGTGCCAGCAGCCAAGAGCGCAGGCGCTACGCGAACACCGGGGAGCTGTTTTTT.